This is a list of T cell receptor beta chains from one sample in a study of technical replicates of blood from a few donors. The method was immunoSEQ multiplex PCR; TCRdb's version includes in-frame clones alone and lacks a portion of them. Among almost 55,000 clones, 90% to 95% were seen once, and the ten largest hold 0.2% to 0.25%. The specimen was T cells isolated from PBMCs. The receptors derive from a human donor in good health. CDR3s include the opening cysteine and the closing phenylalanine or tryptophan. Fields, in order: clone size, D gene, CDR3 length, V gene, J gene, CDR3 DNA, CDR3 protein. A D gene is named only where the DNA matches it firmly. Clone size, where shown, is once, few, many, or a class for clones that have expanded.

NA	TRBD2	14	TRBV10-3	TRBJ2-7	TGTGCCATCAGTGGGACTAGCGGAACCTACGAGCAGTACTTC	CAISGTSGTYEQYF
NA	TRBD1	14	TRBV5-1	TRBJ2-7	TGCGCCAGCAGCTTGGAATGGACAGGGAACGAGCAGTACTTC	CASSLEWTGNEQYF
NA	NA	11	TRBV6-6	TRBJ2-7	TGTGCCAGTTCAACCGCGGGGGAGCAGTACTTC	CASSTAGEQYF
NA	NA	21	TRBV7-6	TRBJ2-1	TGTGCCAGCAGCTTTTCATTTGTAGCGAAAACCTCTAATCGCTCCTACAATGAGCAGTTCTTC	CASSFSFVAKTSNRSYNEQFF
NA	TRBD1	18	TRBV11-2	TRBJ1-1	TGTGCCAGCAGCTCACACCGGGACAGCTTTAATTCGAACACTGAAGCTTTCTTT	CASSSHRDSFNSNTEAFF
NA	TRBD1	16	TRBV29-1	TRBJ1-2	TGCAGCGTTAAGGGGGACAGAGGTATAAGCAACTATGGCTACACCTTC	CSVKGDRGISNYGYTF
NA	NA	15	TRBV28	TRBJ2-6	TGTGCCAGCAGTTCAAAGAGCTCTGGGGCCAACGTCCTGACTTTC	CASSSKSSGANVLTF
NA	TRBD1	20	TRBV18	TRBJ2-6	TGTGCCAGCTCCCACTCCTCCTCCGGGACAGGTTCTTCTGGGGCCAACGTCCTGACTTTC	CASSHSSSGTGSSGANVLTF
NA	TRBD2	15	TRBV5-6	TRBJ2-7	TGTGCCAGCAGCTTTGGTTCGGGAGGGTTCTACGAGCAGTACTTC	CASSFGSGGFYEQYF
NA	TRBD2	16	TRBV7-9	TRBJ2-3	TGTGCCAGCAGCCGTAGAGCGGGGGCTTGGGGGAATACGCAGTATTTT	CASSRRAGAWGNTQYF
NA	NA	13	TRBV7-9	TRBJ2-7	TGTGCCAGCAGCGAGGGGGAGACCTACGAGCAGTACTTC	CASSEGETYEQYF
NA	NA	15	TRBV6-6	TRBJ1-1	TGTGCCAGTGGTAAGCGGGGCGGGATGAACACTGAAGCTTTCTTT	CASGKRGGMNTEAFF
NA	TRBD1	15	TRBV10-1	TRBJ1-4	TGCGCCAGCAGTGGGGCCGGGACAGGGGCTGAAAAACTGTTTTTT	CASSGAGTGAEKLFF
NA	TRBD2	15	TRBV7-2	TRBJ2-7	TGTGCCAGCAGCTTAACCGGGACTAGCGCGTACGAGCAGTACTTC	CASSLTGTSAYEQYF
NA	TRBD1	18	TRBV7-8	TRBJ1-5	TGTGCCAGCAGCCCGGGGACAGGGGGCCCTTATAGCAATCAGCCCCAGCATTTT	CASSPGTGGPYSNQPQHF
NA	TRBD2	14	TRBV28	TRBJ2-1	TGTGCCAGCAGTCTAGCGGTCACCTACAATGAGCAGTTCTTC	CASSLAVTYNEQFF
NA	TRBD2	18	TRBV28	TRBJ2-1	TGTGCCAGCAGTTCAAGGTGGGCCCTAGCGGGTAGAGGGGATGAGCAGTTCTTC	CASSSRWALAGRGDEQFF
NA	NA	14	TRBV18	TRBJ2-5	TGTGCCAGCTCGCCGGGACTGGAACAAGAGACCCAGTACTTC	CASSPGLEQETQYF
NA	TRBD1	13	TRBV10-2	TRBJ1-4	TGCGCCAGCAGGGGACAGGGAGCTGAAAAACTGTTTTTT	CASRGQGAEKLFF
NA	NA	13	TRBV9	TRBJ2-1	TGTGCCAGCAGCGCAATCCCAGGGGATGAGCAGTTCTTC	CASSAIPGDEQFF
NA	TRBD1	17	TRBV7-8	TRBJ2-1	TGTGCCAGCAGCTTAGTTTGGACAGGGGTACGGTACGATGAGCAGTTCTTC	CASSLVWTGVRYDEQFF
once	NA	21	TRBV23-1	TRBJ2-7	TGCGCCAGCAGTCTAACCCCCACGGAGGCAGGAGCTCGGTCCAGCTCCTACGAGCAGTACTTC	CASSLTPTEAGARSSSYEQYF
NA	TRBD1	16	TRBV6-5	TRBJ1-1	TGTGCCAGCAGTTACTCACAGGGGGGGTATCACACTGAAGCTTTCTTT	CASSYSQGGYHTEAFF
NA	TRBD1	14	TRBV28	TRBJ2-2	TGTGCCTCGGGTCTCGGGACAGGGAGTGGGGAGCTGTTTTTT	CASGLGTGSGELFF
NA	TRBD2	14	TRBV10-1	TRBJ2-1	TGCGCCAGCAGTGTGGCTAGCGGGAGAAATGAGCAGTTCTTC	CASSVASGRNEQFF
once	NA	13	TRBV6-5	TRBJ2-3	TGTGCCAGCAGTTACGACCCAGGGGATACGCAGTATTTT	CASSYDPGDTQYF
NA	TRBD2	15	TRBV5-5	TRBJ2-7	TGTGCCAGCAGCTTGGTGGGACTAGCCCCATCAGGGCAGTACTTC	CASSLVGLAPSGQYF
once	TRBD2	17	TRBV18	TRBJ2-3	TGTGCCAGCTCACCACCCTTAGCGGGAGTTGACACAGATACGCAGTATTTT	CASSPPLAGVDTDTQYF
NA	NA	15	TRBV28	TRBJ2-2	TGTGCCAGCAAATCTACAGGGTCGGTGCCCGGGGAGCTGTTTTTT	CASKSTGSVPGELFF
NA	TRBD1	14	TRBV5-1	TRBJ1-2	TGCGCCAGCAGCTCCTCGGGACAGCTCTATGGCTACACCTTC	CASSSSGQLYGYTF
NA	TRBD1	13	TRBV7-9	TRBJ2-7	TGTGCCAGCAGCGGGACAGGCTCCTACGAGCAGTACTTC	CASSGTGSYEQYF
NA	TRBD2	14	TRBV28	TRBJ2-5	TGTGCCAGCAGTTTTCCGGGGGGTGGGGAGACCCAGTACTTC	CASSFPGGGETQYF
once	NA	12	TRBV13	TRBJ1-5	TGTGCCAGCAGCTTAGGTCGTACGGCCCAGCATTTT	CASSLGRTAQHF
NA	NA	13	TRBV9	TRBJ1-1	TGTGCCAGCAGCGTAGAGGGGCAGGGAGAAGCTTTCTTT	CASSVEGQGEAFF
NA	TRBD2	16	TRBV11-2	TRBJ2-2	TGTGCCAGCAGCCCATTAGCGGGAGCCTCCACCGGGGAGCTGTTTTTT	CASSPLAGASTGELFF
NA	TRBD2	16	TRBV5-1	TRBJ2-1	TGCGCCAGCAAGGGACTAGCGGCCAGCTCCTACAATGAGCAGTTCTTC	CASKGLAASSYNEQFF
few	NA	13	TRBV29-1	TRBJ1-1	TGCAGCGTTGAATTCCAGGGGAACACTGAAGCTTTCTTT	CSVEFQGNTEAFF
NA	TRBD2	15	TRBV10-3	TRBJ2-1	TGTGCCATCAGAGCTAGCGGGAGCTCCTACAATGAGCAGTTCTTC	CAIRASGSSYNEQFF
NA	TRBD1	15	TRBV11-3	TRBJ2-2	TGTGCCAGCAGCTTAGTGGGACAGCGCACCGGGGAGCTGTTTTTT	CASSLVGQRTGELFF
NA	NA	15	TRBV5-1	TRBJ2-2	TGCGCCAGCAGCTTCGAAGGGGCCCACGCCGGGGAGCTGTTTTTT	CASSFEGAHAGELFF
NA	TRBD2	15	TRBV10-2	TRBJ2-1	TGCGCCAGCAGGATAGCGGGAGCACCTAGGAATGAGCAGTTCTTC	CASRIAGAPRNEQFF
NA	NA	14	TRBV14	TRBJ2-1	TGTGCCAGCAGCCAACCTAGAAGCTACAATGAGCAGTTCTTC	CASSQPRSYNEQFF
NA	NA	15	TRBV6-5	TRBJ2-1	TGTGCCAGCCGGGTCCTTGCGTCCTCCTACAATGAGCAGTTCTTC	CASRVLASSYNEQFF
NA	TRBD1	11	TRBV7-9	TRBJ2-1	TGTGCCGGAATACAGGGGGATGAGCAGTTCTTC	CAGIQGDEQFF
NA	NA	15	TRBV11-2	TRBJ2-7	TGTGCCAGCAGCTTTGGGAATATACAGGTCTACGAGCAGTACTTC	CASSFGNIQVYEQYF